This T cell receptor (beta chain) was obtained from a study of blood T cell repertoires in COVID-19. Overall study: Acute and convalescent COVID-19 specimens originated in the United States, Italy and Spain. T cells, B-cell-depleted T cells, or PBMCs provided the cDNA or gDNA that served as material.

In germline, CDR1 is ENHRY, CDR2 SYGVKD. This CDR3 comprises 13 residues. Per the authors' pipeline: Scientists estimated how many nucleated cells there were by amplifying reference gene primers. Profiled with immunoSEQ multiplex PCR; TCRdb holds only in-frame clones, not every one. That table gives V, J and clone size, and the DNA gave D and trimming. Among around 80,000 clones listed, over 75% were seen once. This sequence was found in an elderly woman with acute or convalescent COVID-19. The sample taken for sequencing was peripheral blood. The genes are TRBV10-3 and TRBJ2-5; no reliable D call. CDR3 sequence reads: CASRVAAQETQYF. CDR3 in DNA: TGTGCTTCCCGGGTGGCCGCCCAAGAGACCCAGTACTTC.